This T cell receptor (beta chain) was profiled in a study of metastatic and nonmetastatic thyroid tumors. Deletions cut 1 base from V and 5 bases from J, with 6 bases between. The CDR3 has 13 residues. The germline V gene encodes CDR1 LGHDT and CDR2 YNNKEL (reference sequence). This clone was seen repeatedly, ten times or more. TCRdb re-analyzed the PCR reads using MiXCR. The repertoire holds roughly 30,000 clones, with 25% to 30% as singletons. Thyroid surgery was performed in patients who had received no treatment beforehand. The chain employs TRBV3-1 and TRBJ1-5; D is ambiguous. The clonotype originates from a female donor with papillary thyroid cancer or a benign thyroid nodule (not recorded which). Some clones in this sample may be carry-over from other donors' samples. Sequenced material: blood. This CDR3 reads CASSQGGDQPQHF. The CDR3 DNA reads TGTGCCAGCAGCCAAGGGGGAGATCAGCCCCAGCATTTT.